This TCR beta chain comes out of a study of blood T cell repertoires in COVID-19. The overall study: Spain, Italy and the United States supplied samples that represented acute and convalescent COVID-19.

This CDR3 is 14 amino acids long. Germline-derived CDR1 and CDR2 are MGHRA and YSYEKL. Trimming pared 2 bases from V and 7 bases from J, leaving 13 bases between. Enrolled during active infection, Seattle patients were then followed longitudinally. In the authors' methods: Reference gene primer amplification gave estimated nucleated cell counts. Libraries were prepared by immunoSEQ multiplex PCR; TCRdb keeps only in-frame clonotypes and omits some of them. From that table come the V and J calls and clone size; the DNA was used to work out D and trimming. The table shows about half a million clones, with roughly 87% occurring only once.

The clonotype was recovered from a man between 18 and 29 years old with COVID-19, enrolled during active disease. The chain links TRBV4-1 to TRBJ2-3; D is unresolved. The sample consisted of peripheral blood. CDR3 nucleotide sequence: TGCGCCAGCAGCCAACCTAGTGCGAAGAATACGCAGTATTTT. Protein product: CASSQPSAKNTQYF.